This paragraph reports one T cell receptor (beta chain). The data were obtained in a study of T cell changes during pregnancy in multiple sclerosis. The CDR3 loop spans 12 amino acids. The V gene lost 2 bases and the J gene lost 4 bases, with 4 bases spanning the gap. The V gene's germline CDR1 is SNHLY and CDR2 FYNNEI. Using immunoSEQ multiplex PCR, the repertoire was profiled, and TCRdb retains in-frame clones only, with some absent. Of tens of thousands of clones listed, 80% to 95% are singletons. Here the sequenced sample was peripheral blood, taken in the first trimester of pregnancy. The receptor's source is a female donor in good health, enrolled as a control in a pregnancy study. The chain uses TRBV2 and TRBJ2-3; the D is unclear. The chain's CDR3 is CASSEQSDTQYF. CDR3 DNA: TGTGCCAGCAGTGAACAGTCAGATACGCAGTATTTT.